The clone carrying this T cell receptor beta chain was seen ten or more times. Its target is not known. The lymph nodes were axillary draining lymph nodes from breast cancer patients. Each CDR3 protein is one row after TCRdb ran MiXCR on the multiplex PCR reads. Of about 180,000 distinct CDR3 sequences listed, about 30% are singletons. This sample was taken from a study of breast tumors, draining lymph nodes, adjacent tissues. Regarding the study as a whole: Tumor repertoires ranked between lymph nodes and nontumor tissue in diversity, with V and J gene preferences. The data were judged consistent with most tumor T cells coming from lymph node and expanding in tumor.

V lost 1 base and J 0 bases, leaving 10 bases between the germline ends. This CDR3 has 15 amino acids. Germline V lookup: CDR1 MGHRA, CDR2 YSYEKL. The TCR originated in a female donor with breast cancer. Some clones in this sample may be carry-over from other donors' samples. The chain recombines TRBV4-1 with TRBJ2-7; perhaps D is TRBD1 or TRBD2 (5 bases each). The sample was axillary lymph node tissue. CDR3 residues: CASSQVGGSSYEQYF. For the CDR3, the DNA is TGCGCCAGCAGCCAAGTTGGGGGTAGCTCCTACGAGCAGTACTTC.